These 27 T cell receptor beta chains came from one sample sequenced in a study of T-cell memory formation after mild COVID-19. From the 5' RACE reads, TCRdb called clonotypes with MiXCR, one entry per CDR3 protein. The table lists about 620,000 distinct CDR3 sequences, more than 15% of them singletons. Source material: PBMCs or a T cell subset sorted from them (not recorded which). The origin of the receptors is an adult woman who had mild COVID-19 (a few samples of this study predate the infection). Cell type and time point are not known.

This clonotype was counted a few times. This chain connects TRBV3-1 to TRBJ2-1; D unclear. The CDR3 is made up of 14 amino acids. Trimming shortened V by 7 bases and J by 7 bases, and 17 bases separated the two germline ends. Germline CDR1 and CDR2: LGHDT and YNNKEL (reference sequence). CDR3 in DNA: TGTGCCAGCAATTCGAGGCTAGTGGGAAATGAGCAGTTCTTC. Encoded protein: CASNSRLVGNEQFF.

Written as DNA, the CDR3 is TGCGCCAGCAGCCAAGTTGGAATGAACACTGAAGCTTTCTTT. Translated: CASSQVGMNTEAFF. The chain carries TRBV4-3 and TRBJ1-1; D is uncertain. Trimming pared 1 base from V and 0 bases from J, leaving 6 bases between. The CDR3 totals 14 residues. Germline V gene lookup returns CDR1 LGHNA and CDR2 YSLEER.

This clonotype occurred a few times. The gene calls are TRBV5-1 and TRBJ1-1; 7 positions agree with TRBD1. J was trimmed by 0 bases and V by 0 bases; bases with no gene match: 5. The CDR3 is 16 residues long. Germline V CDR1 and CDR2: SGHRS, YFSETQ. This chain's CDR3 is CASSLEGGRVNTEAFF. The CDR3 DNA reads as TGCGCCAGCAGCTTGGAAGGGGGCCGGGTGAACACTGAAGCTTTCTTT.

This chain connects TRBV21-1 to TRBJ2-7. TRBV21-1 is a pseudogene segment. The CDR3 has 15 residues. The CDR3 here is CASSKAKGRVCEQYF. CDR3 bases: TGTGCCAGCAGCAAAGCAAAGGGTCGGGTTTGCGAGCAGTACTTC.

The chain is built from TRBV20-1 and TRBJ2-1; 10 bases align to TRBD2. CDR1 and CDR2 (germline): DFQATT, SNEGSKA (reference sequence). The CDR3 covers 16 residues. The trim removed 3 bases at V and 7 bases at J, leaving 12 bases unmatched. CDR3 amino acids: CSASPRLAGRANEQFF. The CDR3 DNA follows: TGCAGTGCTAGCCCCAGACTAGCGGGCCGAGCGAATGAGCAGTTCTTC.

The chain employs TRBV9 and TRBJ2-3; D is perhaps TRBD1 or TRBD2 (6 bases each). Trimming took off 3 bases at V and 4 bases at J, with 15 bases between the two ends. The germline V gene encodes CDR1 SGDLS and CDR2 YYNGEE. The CDR3 length is 15 residues. The CDR3 reads CASSDTSGGPDTQYF. The CDR3 nucleotides read TGTGCCAGCAGCGACACTTCTGGGGGGCCAGATACGCAGTATTTT.

This clonotype was found a few times. This chain links TRBV5-6 with TRBJ2-5; 9 bases agree with TRBD2. Trimming cost V 1 base and J 4 bases; bases outside gene matches: 11. Germline V gives CDR1 SGHDT, CDR2 YYEEEE. This CDR3 is 17 amino acids long. The CDR3 sequence: CASSLRSRGRASETQYF. The DNA for the CDR3 is TGTGCCAGCAGCTTGAGGTCACGCGGGAGGGCCTCAGAGACCCAGTACTTC. Drawing the rest from reference TRBV5-6 and TRBJ2-5, the complete variable domain is DAGVTQSPTHLIKTRGQQVTLRCSPKSGHDTVSWYQQALGQGPQFIFQYYEEEERQRGNFPDRFSGHQFPNYSSELNVNALLLGDSALYLCASSLRSRGRASETQYFGPGTRLLVL.

The chain couples TRBV6-2 or TRBV6-3 to TRBJ2-1; D not certain. Germline V gene lookup returns CDR1 MNHEY and CDR2 SVGEGT. The V gene lost 3 bases and the J gene lost 3 bases, with 9 bases spanning the gap. CDR3 length: 14 amino acids. For the CDR3, the DNA is TGTGCCAGCAGTTATAATTGGGGCTACAATGAGCAGTTCTTC. It encodes CASSYNWGYNEQFF.

This clonotype occurred a few times. The genes are TRBV4-2 and TRBJ2-2, with D maybe TRBD2 (6 bases). The CDR3 spans 16 residues. Germline CDR1 and CDR2: LGHNA and YNFKEQ. V lost 0 bases and J lost 6, with 14 bases in between. CDR3 amino acids: CASSQDDGGLAGELFF. CDR3 nucleotide sequence: TGTGCCAGCAGCCAAGACGACGGAGGGCTCGCCGGGGAGCTGTTTTTT.

This clonotype was seen only once. The V gene is TRBV5-6, the J gene TRBJ2-5; 16 nucleotides line up with TRBD2. Trimming removed 3 bases from V and 2 bases from J; junction bases left unmatched: 7. The CDR3 runs to 18 residues. Germline values: CDR1 SGHDT, CDR2 YYEEEE. Written as DNA, the CDR3 is TGTGCCAGCAGCTGCGGGACTAGCGGGAGGGCCTGTCAAGAGACCCAGTACTTC. Its protein is CASSCGTSGRACQETQYF.

This clonotype was detected a few times. The V and J genes are TRBV12-3 or TRBV12-4 and TRBJ2-7; TRBD1 agrees at 9 bases. Trimming took 0 bases from V and 7 from J; bases not matched to a gene: 16. This CDR3 has 18 residues. CDR3 in DNA: TGTGCCAGCAGTTTAGCGGCCAAAGGGGACAGGGCCCAGGGAGAGCAGTACTTC. This sequence encodes CASSLAAKGDRAQGEQYF.

The chain is built from TRBV5-1 and TRBJ2-5; TRBD1 might be the D (6 bases). CDR3 length: 16 amino acids. The V and J ends lost 3 bases and 1 base respectively, with 16 bases between them. Looked up from germline, CDR1 is SGHRS and CDR2 is YFSETQ. CDR3 DNA: TGCGCCAGCAGCTCACAGTCCAGGGGCTTCCAAGAGACCCAGTACTTC. It is translated as CASSSQSRGFQETQYF.

V gene TRBV30 combines with J gene TRBJ1-4, with D hard to call. V dropped 3 bases and J dropped 8 bases, with 19 bases sitting between them. Germline values: CDR1 GTSNPN, CDR2 SVGIG (reference sequence). The CDR3 contains 15 residues. In nucleotides, the CDR3 is TGTGCCTGGAGGGAAGATCTAGCGAATGGGGAAAAACTGTTTTTT. Translating gives CAWREDLANGEKLFF. Full variable domain (missing parts from reference TRBV30 and TRBJ1-4): SQTIHQWPATLVQPVGSPLSLECTVEGTSNPNLYWYRQAAGRGLQLLFYSVGIGQISSEVPQNLSASRPQDRQFILSSKKLLLSDSGFYLCAWREDLANGEKLFFGSGTQLSVL.

This chain uses TRBV7-8 with TRBJ2-5; TRBD2 aligns across 9 bases. The CDR3 consists of 16 residues. CDR1 is SGHVS and CDR2 is FQNEAQ in the germline V gene. The V and J ends lost 1 base and 1 base, in that order; junction bases with no gene match: 4. DNA of the CDR3: TGTGCCAGCAGCTTAGAGGCGGGAGGGCCCCAAGAGACCCAGTACTTC. Translation: CASSLEAGGPQETQYF.

This clonotype has a count of ten or more. In DNA form, the CDR3 reads TGTGCCAGCAGTTACGAATCAAGGGATACGCAGTATTTT. Amino acid sequence: CASSYESRDTQYF. The genes are TRBV6-6 and TRBJ2-3; D remains ambiguous. V lost 2 bases, J lost 6 bases, and 9 bases lay in between. This CDR3 contains 13 residues. The germline CDR1 and CDR2 sequences are MNHNY and SVGAGI (reference sequence).

The V gene is TRBV21-1, the J gene TRBJ2-5; the D call in the table, TRBD1, was not verified against the DNA. TRBV21-1 is an annotated pseudogene. This CDR3 spans 14 amino acids. Here the CDR3 reads CASSGVPGAETQYF. In DNA, the CDR3 is TGTGCCAGCAGCGGGGTTCCGGGAGCCGAGACCCAGTACTTC.

The V and J genes are TRBV20-1 and TRBJ2-5; 7 bases agree with TRBD2. This CDR3 contains 11 residues. In germline, CDR1 is DFQATT, CDR2 SNEGSKA (reference sequence). Trimming cost V 1 base and J 7 bases; bases outside gene matches: 0. CDR3 in DNA: TGCAGTGCTAGAGGGGAGGGGACCCAGTACTTC. It is translated as CSARGEGTQYF.

The gene calls are TRBV6-5 and TRBJ2-1; TRBD2 matches 12 bases. Germline V gives CDR1 MNHEY, CDR2 SVGAGI. The CDR3 contains 21 residues. J lost 5 bases, V lost 6 bases, and 23 bases had no gene match. CDR3 bases: TGTGCCAGCAGACGGCGACGCGACACAGGGATAGGACTAGCGGGAAACAATGAGCAGTTCTTC. Protein: CASRRRRDTGIGLAGNNEQFF.

This clonotype was seen only a few times. The rearrangement joins TRBV3-1 to TRBJ2-1; 8 nucleotides align to TRBD2. J was trimmed by 8 bases and V by 0 bases; bases with no gene match: 15. Germline assignment: CDR1 LGHDT and CDR2 YNNKEL (reference sequence). The CDR3 covers 18 residues. CDR3 amino acids: CASSQDGRIGTRDDEQFF. The CDR3, as DNA: TGTGCCAGCAGCCAAGATGGCCGAATCGGGACTAGGGACGATGAGCAGTTCTTC.

The chain employs TRBV4-2 and TRBJ2-3, with D perhaps TRBD2 (6 bases). Germline V lookup: CDR1 LGHNA, CDR2 YNFKEQ. V lost 0 bases and J lost 1, with 14 bases in between. The CDR3 is 17 amino acids. DNA for the CDR3: TGTGCCAGCAGCCAAGATGTTAGCGGAGCAGGCACAGATACGCAGTATTTT. Its translation: CASSQDVSGAGTDTQYF.

V is TRBV18 and J is TRBJ1-5; 7 bases are a match to TRBD1. Germline V gives CDR1 KGHSH, CDR2 LQKENI. The length of the CDR3 is 17 residues. Germline trimming cut 3 bases from V and 2 bases from J; bases unmatched to any gene: 10. CDR3 nucleotide sequence: TGTGCCAGCTCACCGTCTCCTGCTGGGACAGGCAATCAGCCCCAGCATTTT. This gives the protein CASSPSPAGTGNQPQHF.

This clonotype was seen a handful of times. The chain joins TRBV29-1 to TRBJ2-7; TRBD2 aligns across 7 bases. The CDR3 is 14 residues long. Per germline, CDR1 SQVTM and CDR2 ANQGSEA. The V and J ends lost 0 bases and 6 bases, in that order; junction bases with no gene match: 8. The chain's CDR3 is CSVEDPGGGLEQYF. CDR3 bases: TGCAGCGTTGAAGATCCGGGAGGAGGGCTCGAGCAGTACTTC.

This clonotype was observed a few times. V is TRBV6-5 and J is TRBJ1-6; no definite D call. CDR1 is MNHEY, CDR2 SVGAGI, per germline. Trimming took off 0 bases at V and 0 bases at J, with 12 bases between the two ends. The CDR3 has 18 amino acids. CDR3 sequence (DNA): TGTGCCAGCAGTTACTCGAGTTTCTACTCCTCCTATAATTCACCCCTCCACTTT. It is translated as CASSYSSFYSSYNSPLHF.

The sample holds a few counts of this clonotype. The chain recombines TRBV30 with TRBJ2-2; no clear D gene. Germline CDR1 and CDR2: GTSNPN and SVGIG (reference sequence). This CDR3 is built from 13 residues. Trimming left V 0 bases short and J 9 bases short, with 11 bases between. CDR3 bases: TGTGCCTGGAGTGTACCCGCAGATCGGGAGCTGTTTTTT. It specifies CAWSVPADRELFF. Supplemented by reference TRBV30 and TRBJ2-2, the full variable domain reads SQTIHQWPATLVQPVGSPLSLECTVEGTSNPNLYWYRQAAGRGLQLLFYSVGIGQISSEVPQNLSASRPQDRQFILSSKKLLLSDSGFYLCAWSVPADRELFFGEGSRLTVL.

This clonotype has a handful of counts. The V and J genes are TRBV6-2 or TRBV6-3 and TRBJ2-1; D gene unclear. The CDR3 sequence is 16 residues long. Per germline, CDR1 MNHEY and CDR2 SVGEGT. The V gene lost 5 bases and the J gene lost 8 bases, with 22 bases spanning the gap. The CDR3 nucleotides read TGTGCCAGCAGTCCTCTTAACGCGAAGCCTCCTGATGAGCAGTTCTTC. Translated: CASSPLNAKPPDEQFF.

This clonotype turned up a few times. The V call is TRBV4-3, the J call TRBJ2-3; 12 nucleotides align to TRBD2. V dropped 10 bases and J dropped 5; count of bases not matched to a gene: 16. The V gene's germline CDR1 is LGHNA and CDR2 YSLEER. This CDR3 is 17 amino acids long. CDR3 loop: CAKEIPPGLAGLDTQYF. The CDR3 DNA sequence: TGCGCCAAAGAGATCCCCCCCGGACTAGCGGGACTAGATACGCAGTATTTT.

CDR3 nucleotides: TGTGCCAGCAGCGTAGTGGCAGGGCATAGCACAGATACGCAGTATTTT. Translating it yields CASSVVAGHSTDTQYF. The chain recombines TRBV9 with TRBJ2-3; a weak D match, TRBD1 (5 bases). This CDR3 is 16 amino acids long. CDR1 and CDR2 (germline): SGDLS, YYNGEE. V was clipped by 0 bases and J by 0 bases, with 11 bases between them.